This TCR beta chain derives from a study of control samples from healthy donors and cancer patients. TCRdb's table, derived via immunoSEQ multiplex PCR, lists solely in-frame clones and lacks some. Found here are around 180,000 clones, approximately 92% of them singletons; the top ten hold around 2%. This clone has only one observation. The germline CDR1 and CDR2 sequences are SGHNT and YENEEA. This CDR3 region has 13 residues. Trimming shortened V by 5 bases and J by 7 bases, and 12 bases separated the two germline ends. This chain uses TRBV11-3 with TRBJ2-1; D not resolved. Sequenced input: blood. This TCR was sampled from a woman aged 40 to 50 in good health. This CDR3 is CASSLRNSNEQFF. In DNA, the CDR3 is TGTGCCAGCAGCCTCAGGAACAGTAATGAGCAGTTCTTC.